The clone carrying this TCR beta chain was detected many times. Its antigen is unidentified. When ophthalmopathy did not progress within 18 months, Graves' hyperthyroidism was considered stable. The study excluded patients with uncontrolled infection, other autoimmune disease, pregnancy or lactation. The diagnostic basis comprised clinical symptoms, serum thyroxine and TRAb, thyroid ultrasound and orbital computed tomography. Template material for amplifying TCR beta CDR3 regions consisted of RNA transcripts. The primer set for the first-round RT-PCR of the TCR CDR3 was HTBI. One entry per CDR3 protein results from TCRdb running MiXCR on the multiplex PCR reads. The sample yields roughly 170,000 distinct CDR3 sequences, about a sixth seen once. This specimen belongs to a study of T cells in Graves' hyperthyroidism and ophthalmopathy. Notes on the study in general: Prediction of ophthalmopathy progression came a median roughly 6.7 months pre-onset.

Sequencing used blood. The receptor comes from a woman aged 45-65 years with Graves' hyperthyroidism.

CDR3 loop: CSATRQFPNQPQHF. CDR3 DNA sequence: TGCAGTGCCACAAGACAGTTCCCCAATCAGCCCCAGCATTTT. This sequence joins TRBV20-1 and TRBJ1-5; D may be TRBD1 (5 bases). The germline V gene encodes CDR1 DFQATT and CDR2 SNEGSKA (reference sequence). The V end lost 6 bases, the J end lost 3 bases, and 15 bases lay between the germline ends. This CDR3 has 14 amino acids.